The rows below give T cell receptor beta chains drawn from one sample of a study of blood T cells in healthy people across ages. TCRdb redid the calling of the 5' RACE reads with MiXCR, one entry per CDR3 protein. Of about 570,000 distinct CDR3 sequences in the sample, 25% to 30% were seen once. The source material was blood. The receptors shown here come from a woman between 65 and 79 years old in good health. CDR3s include the opening cysteine and the closing phenylalanine or tryptophan. D genes are given only for firm matches. Rows may omit the clone size; those that give it use once, few, many or a size class.

v_gene	abundance	d_gene	j_gene	CDR3aa	CDR3nt
TRBV12-5	.	TRBD1	TRBJ1-5	CASGSLLQGWVGGQPQHF	TGTGCTAGTGGTTCCCTCCTACAGGGGTGGGTCGGAGGTCAGCCCCAGCATTTT
TRBV6-2/TRBV6-3	.	TRBD1	TRBJ2-5	CASRETGTGGVETQYF	TGTGCCAGCAGAGAAACCGGGACAGGGGGAGTAGAGACCCAGTACTTC
TRBV2	few	.	TRBJ1-2	CASSEGASLYGYTF	TGTGCCAGCAGTGAAGGGGCCAGTCTTTATGGCTACACCTTC
TRBV7-2	.	.	TRBJ2-4	CASSLKGRAKNIQYF	TGTGCCAGCAGCTTAAAGGGTAGGGCCAAAAACATTCAGTACTTC
TRBV9	.	.	TRBJ1-2	CASWGKANYGYTF	TGCGCCAGTTGGGGCAAAGCTAACTATGGCTACACCTTC
TRBV3-1	few	.	TRBJ2-3	CAVAYTQYF	TGTGCGGTGGCATACACGCAGTATTTT
TRBV5-6	few	TRBD1	TRBJ2-7	CASSDTGGNYEQYF	TGTGCCAGCAGCGACACAGGGGGAAACTACGAGCAGTACTTC
TRBV20-1	.	TRBD1	TRBJ1-4	CSAWTGGNEKLFF	TGCAGTGCTTGGACAGGCGGTAATGAAAAACTGTTTTTT
TRBV18	few	.	TRBJ2-5	CASSPSGPNGETQYF	TGTGCCAGCTCACCGTCGGGACCCAACGGAGAGACCCAGTACTTC
TRBV7-3	few	.	TRBJ2-3	CASSNQQGRTDTQYF	TGTGCCAGCAGCAACCAACAGGGCCGGACAGATACGCAGTATTTT
TRBV4-1	.	TRBD1	TRBJ1-5	CASSQDRQGVRSNQPQHF	TGCGCCAGCAGCCAAGATCGACAGGGGGTTCGTAGCAATCAGCCCCAGCATTTT
TRBV7-2	.	.	TRBJ2-3	CASSLSQGTDTQYF	TGTGCCAGCAGCTTAAGTCAGGGGACAGATACGCAGTATTTT
TRBV7-2	few	TRBD2	TRBJ2-1	CASRYSASGAYNEQFF	TGTGCCAGCAGATATAGCGCTAGCGGGGCTTACAATGAGCAGTTCTTC
TRBV7-9	many	.	TRBJ2-1	CASSLQYNEQFF	TGTGCCAGCAGCTTACAGTACAATGAGCAGTTCTTC
TRBV10-3	.	TRBD2	TRBJ2-7	CAISGAGGPGEQYF	TGTGCCATCAGTGGAGCGGGGGGGCCGGGTGAGCAGTACTTC
TRBV20-1	.	.	TRBJ1-4	CSAMGDEKLFF	TGCAGTGCTATGGGTGATGAAAAACTGTTTTTT
TRBV7-9	.	TRBD1	TRBJ2-1	CASSLTQGNNEQFF	TGTGCCAGCAGCTTAACACAGGGGAACAATGAGCAGTTCTTC
TRBV20-1	few	TRBD2	TRBJ2-1	CSALGLAGNEQFF	TGCAGTGCGTTGGGACTAGCAGGCAATGAGCAGTTCTTC
TRBV20-1	.	TRBD1	TRBJ2-5	CSAKQGEETQYF	TGCAGTGCTAAACAGGGGGAAGAGACCCAGTACTTC
TRBV7-9	few	TRBD1	TRBJ1-5	CASSSSLTGGGRQPQHF	TGTGCCAGCAGCTCCTCCTTGACAGGGGGCGGGAGGCAGCCCCAGCATTTT
TRBV18	.	.	TRBJ2-1	CASSPPRGGIGEQFF	TGTGCCAGCTCACCGCCCAGGGGTGGTATTGGTGAGCAGTTCTTC
TRBV5-1	few	.	TRBJ2-7	CASSLATSTYEQCF	TGCGCCAGCAGCTTGGCCACGAGCACCTACGAGCAGTGCTTC
TRBV2	few	.	TRBJ2-5	CASRVPGAPETQYF	TGTGCCAGCAGGGTCCCGGGGGCACCAGAGACCCAGTACTTC
TRBV6-1	many	.	TRBJ2-7	CASRVVRGAEQYF	TGTGCCAGCAGAGTTGTGAGGGGCGCCGAGCAGTACTTC
TRBV9	.	.	TRBJ1-2	CASSATGHNYGYTF	TGTGCCAGCAGCGCAACAGGACACAACTATGGCTACACCTTC
TRBV7-2	few	.	TRBJ2-1	CASSSSYLNNEQFF	TGTGCCAGCAGCTCGAGCTACCTTAACAATGAGCAGTTCTTC
TRBV27	few	.	TRBJ1-1	CASWDVPIEAFF	TGTGCCAGCTGGGACGTCCCGATTGAAGCTTTCTTT
TRBV12-3/TRBV12-4	.	TRBD2	TRBJ2-5	CVSSPQGLAAQETQYF	TGTGTCAGCAGTCCCCAGGGACTAGCGGCGCAAGAGACCCAGTACTTC
TRBV7-9	.	.	TRBJ1-2	CASSSTDSLHGYTF	TGTGCCAGCAGCTCCACTGACAGCTTACATGGCTACACCTTC
TRBV28	.	.	TRBJ2-1	CASSLAASDGEQFF	TGTGCCAGCAGTTTAGCGGCTTCAGACGGTGAGCAGTTCTTC
TRBV27	.	TRBD1	TRBJ1-3	CASRQQGWENTIYF	TGTGCCAGCAGGCAACAGGGGTGGGAGAACACCATATATTTT
TRBV2	once	.	TRBJ1-4	CASKYGRVGEKLFF	TGTGCCAGCAAGTATGGCAGGGTCGGCGAAAAACTGTTTTTT
TRBV10-3	.	TRBD1	TRBJ1-6	CAISETRQGDSPLHF	TGTGCCATCAGTGAAACCAGACAGGGGGATTCACCCCTCCACTTT
TRBV18	.	.	TRBJ1-2	CASSPQEGYGYTF	TGTGCCAGCTCACCTCAAGAGGGGTATGGCTACACCTTC
TRBV5-1	few	TRBD1	TRBJ1-2	CASSLKGQGFPGYTF	TGCGCCAGCAGCTTGAAGGGACAGGGCTTCCCTGGCTACACCTTC
TRBV20-1	.	.	TRBJ2-5	CSARSRVSRETQYF	TGCAGTGCTAGAAGCAGGGTCTCCAGAGAGACCCAGTACTTC
TRBV7-6	few	.	TRBJ2-2	CASSLATGIGGELFF	TGTGCCAGCAGCTTAGCTACGGGAATTGGCGGGGAGCTGTTTTTT
TRBV7-2	.	TRBD2	TRBJ2-7	CASSSSGASSYEQYF	TGTGCCAGCAGCTCTAGCGGGGCGAGCTCCTACGAGCAGTACTTC
TRBV20-1	.	TRBD2	TRBJ2-1	CSAREQRGSYNEQFF	TGCAGTGCTAGAGAACAGCGGGGTTCCTACAATGAGCAGTTCTTC
TRBV7-9	few	.	TRBJ1-1	CASSLAEGEGEAFF	TGTGCCAGCAGCTTAGCGGAGGGGGAGGGTGAAGCTTTCTTT
TRBV11-3	few	TRBD1	TRBJ2-7	CASRPGTGWDEQYF	TGTGCCAGCAGACCCGGGACAGGGTGGGACGAGCAGTACTTC
TRBV7-9	few	.	TRBJ1-4	CASSPGPEKLFF	TGTGCCAGCAGCCCCGGCCCTGAAAAACTGTTTTTT
TRBV24-1	few	TRBD1	TRBJ2-1	CATSDLGTGMNEQFF	TGTGCCACCAGCGATTTGGGGACAGGGATGAATGAGCAGTTCTTC
TRBV6-5	once	.	TRBJ1-1	CASSPRQPWTEAFF	TGTGCCAGCAGTCCCCGACAGCCGTGGACTGAAGCTTTCTTT
TRBV20-1	few	TRBD2	TRBJ2-1	CSAKGLAGGAGDEQFF	TGCAGTGCTAAAGGACTAGCGGGGGGGGCTGGGGATGAGCAGTTCTTC
TRBV6-4	few	.	TRBJ2-1	CASSPTRQAYSEQFF	TGTGCCAGCAGTCCCACCAGACAGGCTTACAGTGAGCAGTTCTTC
TRBV20-1	.	TRBD2	TRBJ2-3	CSARTGGGPDTQYF	TGCAGTGCACGGACGGGGGGTGGCCCAGATACGCAGTATTTT
TRBV10-3	few	TRBD2	TRBJ2-2	CAISGGAGKSFGTGELFF	TGTGCCATCAGTGGGGGAGCGGGGAAGTCTTTCGGAACCGGGGAGCTGTTTTTT
TRBV11-2	few	.	TRBJ2-5	CASTLSGVQETQYF	TGTGCCAGCACCTTATCAGGGGTCCAAGAGACCCAGTACTTC
TRBV4-3	.	.	TRBJ2-5	CASSQDPEAGETQYF	TGCGCCAGCAGCCAAGATCCGGAGGCGGGAGAGACCCAGTACTTC
TRBV5-1	once	TRBD1	TRBJ1-6	CASQYSGGYNSPLHF	TGCGCCAGTCAATACTCAGGGGGCTATAATTCACCCCTCCACTTT
TRBV10-3	few	.	TRBJ2-1	CAISDRVGGAREQFF	TGTGCCATCAGTGATCGCGTAGGGGGGGCCAGGGAGCAGTTCTTC
TRBV7-9	.	.	TRBJ1-1	CASSLFPPTEAFF	TGTGCCAGCAGCTTATTTCCCCCCACTGAAGCTTTCTTT
TRBV5-1	.	.	TRBJ2-1	CASSAASSSYNEQFF	TGCGCCAGCAGCGCAGCATCCAGCTCCTACAATGAGCAGTTCTTC
TRBV7-2	.	.	TRBJ1-2	CASSSLGVNYGYTF	TGTGCCAGCAGCTCCTTAGGGGTTAACTATGGCTACACCTTC